This TCR beta chain originates from a study of blood T cell repertoires in COVID-19. Original analysis: Nucleated cell counts were estimated from reference gene primer amplification. Repertoires were generated with immunoSEQ multiplex PCR, while TCRdb's copy carries only in-frame clones and drops some. V, J and clone size derive from that table, while D and trimming were established from the DNA sequence. This repertoire shows 85,000 to 120,000 clones, about nine tenths found once; its top ten account for 3.5% to 4.5%. This CDR3 spans 13 amino acids. CDR1 KGHSH and CDR2 LQKENI come from the germline V gene. Trimming removed 1 base at V and 8 bases at J, with 9 bases between.

This receptor was obtained from a man between 18 and 29 years old with acute or convalescent COVID-19. The V call is TRBV18, the J call TRBJ2-4; no clear D. Sequencing input: peripheral blood. This CDR3 is CASSPQTADIQYF. Here the CDR3 DNA reads TGTGCCAGCTCACCACAAACCGCGGACATTCAGTACTTC.